This T cell receptor beta chain was recorded in a study of T cell responses to AZD1222 COVID-19 vaccine. General observations from the study: Seropositive at baseline were only a handful of AZD1222 recipients. Vaccine-associated CD4 TCRs ranged over spike, dominating at 160-218 and 743-854.

This clone was counted between two and nine times. What it binds is unknown. The data were produced by immunoSEQ multiplex PCR, yet TCRdb's version contains in-frame clones alone and is incomplete. The data contain some 200,000 clones, around 94% of them singletons. The material was peripheral blood, obtained 28 days after the second dose of the MenACWY control vaccine. This sequence was found in an adult who received the MenACWY meningococcal vaccine as a control.

This CDR3 reads CASSLRTGGTEAFF. CDR3 sequence (DNA): TGTGCCAGCAGCTTGCGGACAGGGGGCACTGAAGCTTTCTTT. This rearrangement joins TRBV9 to TRBJ1-1, with 10 nucleotides matching TRBD1. This CDR3 comprises 14 residues. Germline trimming cut 4 bases from V and 4 bases from J; bases unmatched to any gene: 4. The V gene's germline CDR1 is SGDLS and CDR2 YYNGEE.